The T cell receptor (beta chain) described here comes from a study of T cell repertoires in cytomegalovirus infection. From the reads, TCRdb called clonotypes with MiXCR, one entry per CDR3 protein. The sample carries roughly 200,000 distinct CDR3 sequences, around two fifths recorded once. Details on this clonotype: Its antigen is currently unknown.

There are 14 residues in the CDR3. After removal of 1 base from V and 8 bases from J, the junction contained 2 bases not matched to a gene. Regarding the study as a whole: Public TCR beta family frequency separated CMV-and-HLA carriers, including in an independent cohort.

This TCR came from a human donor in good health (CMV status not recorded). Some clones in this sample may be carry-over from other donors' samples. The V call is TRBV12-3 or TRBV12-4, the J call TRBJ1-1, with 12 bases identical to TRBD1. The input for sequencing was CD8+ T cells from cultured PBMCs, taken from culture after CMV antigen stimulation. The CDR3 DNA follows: TGTGCCAGCAGTTTAGGAGGGACAGGGGGCGAAGCTTTCTTT. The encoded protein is CASSLGGTGGEAFF.